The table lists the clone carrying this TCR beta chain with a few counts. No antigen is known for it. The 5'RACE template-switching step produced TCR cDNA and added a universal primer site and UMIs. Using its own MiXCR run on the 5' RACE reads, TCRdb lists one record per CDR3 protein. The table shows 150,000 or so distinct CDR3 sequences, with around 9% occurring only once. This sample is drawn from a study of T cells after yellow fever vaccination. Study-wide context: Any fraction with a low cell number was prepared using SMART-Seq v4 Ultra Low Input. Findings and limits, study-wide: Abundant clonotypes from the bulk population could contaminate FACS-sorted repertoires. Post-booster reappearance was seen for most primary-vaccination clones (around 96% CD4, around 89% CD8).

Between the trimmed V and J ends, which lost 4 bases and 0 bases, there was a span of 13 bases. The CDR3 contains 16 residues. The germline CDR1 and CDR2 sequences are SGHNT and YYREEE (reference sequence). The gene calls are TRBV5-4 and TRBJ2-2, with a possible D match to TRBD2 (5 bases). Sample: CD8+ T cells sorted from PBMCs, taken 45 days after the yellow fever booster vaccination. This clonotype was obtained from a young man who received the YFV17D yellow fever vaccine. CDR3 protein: CASSDGSPPNTGELFF. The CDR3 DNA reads TGTGCCAGCAGCGATGGGAGTCCGCCGAACACCGGGGAGCTGTTTTTT.